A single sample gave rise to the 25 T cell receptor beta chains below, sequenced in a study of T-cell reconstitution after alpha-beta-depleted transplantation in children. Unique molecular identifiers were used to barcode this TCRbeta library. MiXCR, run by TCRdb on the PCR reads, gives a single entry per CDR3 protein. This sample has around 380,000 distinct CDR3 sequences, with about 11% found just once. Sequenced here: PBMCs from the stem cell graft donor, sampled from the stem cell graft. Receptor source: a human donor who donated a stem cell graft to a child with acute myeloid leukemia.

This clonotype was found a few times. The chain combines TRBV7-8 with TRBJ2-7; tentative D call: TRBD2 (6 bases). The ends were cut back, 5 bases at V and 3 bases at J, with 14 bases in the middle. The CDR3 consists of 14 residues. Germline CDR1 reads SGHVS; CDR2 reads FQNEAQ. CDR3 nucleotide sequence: TGTGCCAGCAGCCCCAGAGTGGGAGGCTACGAGCAGTACTTC. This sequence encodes CASSPRVGGYEQYF. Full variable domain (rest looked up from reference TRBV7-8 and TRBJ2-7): GAGVSQSPRYKVAKRGQDVALRCDPISGHVSLFWYQQALGQGPEFLTYFQNEAQLDKSGLPSDRFFAERPEGSVSTLKIQRTQQEDSAVYLCASSPRVGGYEQYFGPGTRLTVT.

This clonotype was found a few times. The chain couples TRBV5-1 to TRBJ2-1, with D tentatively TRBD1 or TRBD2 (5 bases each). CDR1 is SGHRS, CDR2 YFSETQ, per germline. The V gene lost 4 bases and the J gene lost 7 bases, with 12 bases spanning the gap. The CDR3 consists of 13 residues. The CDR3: CASSPAGANEQFF. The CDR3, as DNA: TGCGCCAGCAGCCCGGCCGGGGCGAATGAGCAGTTCTTC. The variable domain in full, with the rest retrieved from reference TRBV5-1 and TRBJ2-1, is KAGVTQTPRYLIKTRGQQVTLSCSPISGHRSVSWYQQTPGQGLQFLFEYFSETQRNKGNFPGRFSGRQFSNSRSEMNVSTLELGDSALYLCASSPAGANEQFFGPGTRLTVL.

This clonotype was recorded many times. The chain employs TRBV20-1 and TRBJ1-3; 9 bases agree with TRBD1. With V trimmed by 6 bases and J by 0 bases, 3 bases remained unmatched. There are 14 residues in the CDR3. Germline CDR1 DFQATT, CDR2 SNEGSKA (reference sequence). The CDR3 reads CSAGDRDSGNTIYF. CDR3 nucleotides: TGCAGTGCCGGGGACAGGGACTCTGGAAACACCATATATTTT.

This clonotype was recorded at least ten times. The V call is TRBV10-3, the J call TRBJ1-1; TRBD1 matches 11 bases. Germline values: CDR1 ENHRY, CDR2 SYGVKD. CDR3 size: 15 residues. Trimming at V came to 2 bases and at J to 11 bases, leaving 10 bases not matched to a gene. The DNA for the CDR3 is TGTGCCATCAGTGAGCCAGGACAGGGGGCTGACAATGCTTTCTTT. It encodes CAISEPGQGADNAFF.

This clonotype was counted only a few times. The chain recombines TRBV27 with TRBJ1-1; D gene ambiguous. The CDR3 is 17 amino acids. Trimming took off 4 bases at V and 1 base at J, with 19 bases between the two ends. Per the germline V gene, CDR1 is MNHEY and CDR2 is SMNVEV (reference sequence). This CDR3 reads CASSSSERTVKNTEAFF. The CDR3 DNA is TGTGCCAGCAGTTCCAGTGAAAGGACTGTGAAGAACACTGAAGCTTTCTTT.

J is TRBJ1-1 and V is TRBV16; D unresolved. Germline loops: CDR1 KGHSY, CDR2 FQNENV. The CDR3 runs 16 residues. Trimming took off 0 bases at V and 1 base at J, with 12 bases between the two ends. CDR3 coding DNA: TGTGCCAGCAGCCAATCATTGTGGCAGGAGAACACTGAAGCTTTCTTT. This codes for CASSQSLWQENTEAFF.

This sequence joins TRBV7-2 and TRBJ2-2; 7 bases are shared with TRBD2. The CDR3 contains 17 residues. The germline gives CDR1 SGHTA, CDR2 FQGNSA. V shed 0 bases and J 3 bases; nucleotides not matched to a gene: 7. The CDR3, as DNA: TGTGCCAGCAGCTTAGCTTCCCTAGCGGACCACACCGGGGAGCTGTTTTTT. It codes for CASSLASLADHTGELFF.

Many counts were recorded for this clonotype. CDR3 loop: CASSFFAGGPDEQFF. CDR3 bases: TGTGCCAGCAGCTTCTTTGCGGGAGGGCCGGATGAGCAGTTCTTC. The rearrangement joins TRBV9 to TRBJ2-1; 9 nucleotides agree with TRBD2. The germline gives CDR1 SGDLS, CDR2 YYNGEE. CDR3 length: 15 amino acids. Trimming removed 4 bases from V and 8 bases from J; junction bases left unmatched: 10.

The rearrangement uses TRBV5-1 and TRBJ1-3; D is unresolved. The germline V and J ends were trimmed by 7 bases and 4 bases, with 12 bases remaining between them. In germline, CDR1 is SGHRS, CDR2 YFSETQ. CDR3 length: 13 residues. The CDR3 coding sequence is TGCGCCAGCCGGGCTCTCGGGGGAAACACCATATATTTT. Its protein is CASRALGGNTIYF.

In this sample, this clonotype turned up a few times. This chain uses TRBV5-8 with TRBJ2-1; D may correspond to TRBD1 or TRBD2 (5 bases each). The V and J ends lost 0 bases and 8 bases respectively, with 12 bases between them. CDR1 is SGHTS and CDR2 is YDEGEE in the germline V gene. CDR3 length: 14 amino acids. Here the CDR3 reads CASSLVGTSHEQFF. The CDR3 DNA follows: TGTGCCAGCAGCTTGGTTGGGACGAGTCATGAGCAGTTCTTC.

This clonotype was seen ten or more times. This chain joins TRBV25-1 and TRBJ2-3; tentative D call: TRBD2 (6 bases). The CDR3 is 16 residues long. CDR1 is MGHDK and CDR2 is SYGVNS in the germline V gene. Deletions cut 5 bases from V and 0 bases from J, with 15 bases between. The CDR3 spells CASSPRRGFSTDTQYF. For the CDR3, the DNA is TGTGCCAGCAGTCCTCGTCGGGGGTTTAGCACAGATACGCAGTATTTT.

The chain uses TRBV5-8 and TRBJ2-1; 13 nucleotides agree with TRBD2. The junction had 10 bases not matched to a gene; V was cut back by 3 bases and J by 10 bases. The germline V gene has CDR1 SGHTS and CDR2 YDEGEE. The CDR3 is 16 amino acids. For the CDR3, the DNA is TGTGCCAGCAGCTCGGTGACTAGCGGGGGGCCAGGCGAGCAGTTCTTC. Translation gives CASSSVTSGGPGEQFF.

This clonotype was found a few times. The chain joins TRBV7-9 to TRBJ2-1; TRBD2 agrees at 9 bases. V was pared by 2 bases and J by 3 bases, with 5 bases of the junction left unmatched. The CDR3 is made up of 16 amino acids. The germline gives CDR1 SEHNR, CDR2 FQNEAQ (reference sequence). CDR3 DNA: TGTGCCAGCAGCTTACTTATGCGGGGGGGCTACAATGAGCAGTTCTTC. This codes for CASSLLMRGGYNEQFF. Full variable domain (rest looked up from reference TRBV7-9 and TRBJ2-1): DTGVSQNPRHKITKRGQNVTFRCDPISEHNRLYWYRQTLGQGPEFLTYFQNEAQLEKSRLLSDRFSAERPKGSFSTLEIQRTEQGDSAMYLCASSLLMRGGYNEQFFGPGTRLTVL.

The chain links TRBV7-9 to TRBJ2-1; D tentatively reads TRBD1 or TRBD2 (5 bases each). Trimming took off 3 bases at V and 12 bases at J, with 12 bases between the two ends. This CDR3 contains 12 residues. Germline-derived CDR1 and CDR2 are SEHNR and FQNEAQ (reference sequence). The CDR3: CASSLGVVGQFF. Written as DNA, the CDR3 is TGTGCCAGCAGCTTGGGGGTGGTTGGGCAGTTCTTC. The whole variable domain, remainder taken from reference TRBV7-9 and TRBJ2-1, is DTGVSQNPRHKITKRGQNVTFRCDPISEHNRLYWYRQTLGQGPEFLTYFQNEAQLEKSRLLSDRFSAERPKGSFSTLEIQRTEQGDSAMYLCASSLGVVGQFFGPGTRLTVL.

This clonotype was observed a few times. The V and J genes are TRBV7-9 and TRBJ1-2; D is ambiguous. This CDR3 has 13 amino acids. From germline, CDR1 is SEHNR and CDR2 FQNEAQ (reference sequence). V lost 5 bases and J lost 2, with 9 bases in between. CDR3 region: CASSPAINYGYTF. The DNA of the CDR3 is TGTGCCAGCAGCCCCGCGATAAACTATGGCTACACCTTC.

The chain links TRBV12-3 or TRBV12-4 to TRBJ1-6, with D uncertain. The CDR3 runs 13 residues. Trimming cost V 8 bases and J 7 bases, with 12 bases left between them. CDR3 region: CASRSTANSPLHF. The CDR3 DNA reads TGTGCCAGCCGTAGTACAGCCAATTCACCCCTCCACTTT.

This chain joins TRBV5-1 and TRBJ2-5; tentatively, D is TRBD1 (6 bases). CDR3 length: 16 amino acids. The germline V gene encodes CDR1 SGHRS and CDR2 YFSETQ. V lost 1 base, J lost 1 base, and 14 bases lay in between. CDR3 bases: TGCGCCAGCAGCTTGTTAGCCGGGACAACCCAAGAGACCCAGTACTTC. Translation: CASSLLAGTTQETQYF.

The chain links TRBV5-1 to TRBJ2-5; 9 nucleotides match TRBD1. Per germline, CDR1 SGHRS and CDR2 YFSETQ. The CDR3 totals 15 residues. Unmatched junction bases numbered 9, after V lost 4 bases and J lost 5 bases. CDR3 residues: CASSRGTGIIETQYF. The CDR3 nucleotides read TGCGCCAGCAGCAGGGGGACAGGGATTATCGAGACCCAGTACTTC.

This chain's CDR3 is CASSDGTGGNEQFF. The CDR3 region has the DNA TGTGCCAGCAGTGACGGGACAGGGGGCAATGAGCAGTTCTTC. The V and J genes are TRBV6-4 and TRBJ2-1, with 11 bases aligning to TRBD1. Germline V lookup: CDR1 MRHNA, CDR2 SNTAGT. The CDR3 is 14 amino acids. V shed 2 bases and J 6 bases; nucleotides not matched to a gene: 0.

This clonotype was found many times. Here the CDR3 reads CASSWDSGQSEQYF. Written as DNA, the CDR3 is TGTGCCAGCAGCTGGGACAGTGGGCAGTCCGAGCAGTACTTC. The chain carries TRBV5-5 and TRBJ2-7; 7 positions agree with TRBD1. This CDR3 has 14 amino acids. Germline V gene data show CDR1 as SGHKS and CDR2 as YYEKEE (reference sequence). The V and J ends lost 3 bases and 6 bases, in that order; junction bases with no gene match: 9.

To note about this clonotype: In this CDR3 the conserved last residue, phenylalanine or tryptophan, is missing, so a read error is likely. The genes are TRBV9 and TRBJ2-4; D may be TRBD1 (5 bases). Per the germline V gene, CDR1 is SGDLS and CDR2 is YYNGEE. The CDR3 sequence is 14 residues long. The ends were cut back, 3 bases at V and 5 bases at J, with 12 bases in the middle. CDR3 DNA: TGTGCCAGCAGCGGATCAGGGCTGGAAAACATTCAGTACTTG. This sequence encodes CASSGSGLENIQYL.

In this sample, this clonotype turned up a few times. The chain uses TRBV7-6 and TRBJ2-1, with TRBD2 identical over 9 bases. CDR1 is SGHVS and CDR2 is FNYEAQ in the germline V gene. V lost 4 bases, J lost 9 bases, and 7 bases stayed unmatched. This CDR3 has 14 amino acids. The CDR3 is CASSSFSGSAEQFF. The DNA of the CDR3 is TGTGCCAGCAGCTCCTTTAGCGGGAGCGCTGAGCAGTTCTTC.

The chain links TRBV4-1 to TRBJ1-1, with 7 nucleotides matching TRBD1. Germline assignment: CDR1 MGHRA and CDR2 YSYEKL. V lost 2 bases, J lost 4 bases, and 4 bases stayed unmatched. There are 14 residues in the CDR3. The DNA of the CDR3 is TGCGCCAGCAGCCAAAACAGGGGATCCACTGAAGCTTTCTTT. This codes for CASSQNRGSTEAFF.

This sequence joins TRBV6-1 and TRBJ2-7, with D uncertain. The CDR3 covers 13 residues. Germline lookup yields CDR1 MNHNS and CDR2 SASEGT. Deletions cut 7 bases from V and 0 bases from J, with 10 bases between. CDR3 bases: TGTGCCAGCAAATCCAGGAGCTCCTACGAGCAGTACGTC. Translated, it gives CASKSRSSYEQYV.

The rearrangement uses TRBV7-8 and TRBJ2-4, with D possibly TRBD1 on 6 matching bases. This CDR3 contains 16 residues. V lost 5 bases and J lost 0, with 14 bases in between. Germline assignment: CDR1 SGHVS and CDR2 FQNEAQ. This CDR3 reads CASSQQGTLAKNIQYF. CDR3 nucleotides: TGTGCCAGCAGCCAACAGGGAACCCTAGCCAAAAACATTCAGTACTTC.